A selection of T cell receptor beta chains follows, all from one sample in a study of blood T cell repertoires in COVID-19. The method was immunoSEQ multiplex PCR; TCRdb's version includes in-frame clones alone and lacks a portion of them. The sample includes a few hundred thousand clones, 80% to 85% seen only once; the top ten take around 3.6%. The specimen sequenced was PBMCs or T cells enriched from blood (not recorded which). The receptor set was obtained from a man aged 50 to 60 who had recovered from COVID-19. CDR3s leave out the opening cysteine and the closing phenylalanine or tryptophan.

CDR3aa: ASSIGGKRGIWGPEKLF
len: 17
j_gene: TRBJ1-4
v_gene: TRBV7-3

CDR3aa: ASSRKREGPDEQY
len: 13
j_gene: TRBJ2-7
v_gene: TRBV28

CDR3aa: ASQGAGEQY
len: 9
j_gene: TRBJ2-7
v_gene: TRBV2

CDR3aa: ASGLGELGAF
len: 10
j_gene: TRBJ1-1
v_gene: TRBV12-5

CDR3aa: ASSIVGSGDEQY
len: 12
j_gene: TRBJ2-7
v_gene: TRBV19

CDR3aa: ASSPWTEPQETQY
len: 13
j_gene: TRBJ2-5
v_gene: TRBV7-9

CDR3aa: ATSRPRQGSSNYGYT
len: 15
j_gene: TRBJ1-2
v_gene: TRBV15

CDR3aa: ASSVGGSQETQY
len: 12
j_gene: TRBJ2-5
v_gene: TRBV9

CDR3aa: ASSPRGIQETQY
len: 12
j_gene: TRBJ2-5
v_gene: TRBV19

CDR3aa: ASSLTGNTQY
len: 10
j_gene: TRBJ2-3
v_gene: TRBV7-3

CDR3aa: ASSLNRAGELF
len: 11
j_gene: TRBJ2-2
v_gene: TRBV27

CDR3aa: ASRGENPQAF
len: 10
j_gene: TRBJ1-1
v_gene: TRBV7-9

CDR3aa: AIRNPGQGLSPLH
len: 13
j_gene: TRBJ1-6
v_gene: TRBV10-3

CDR3aa: ASSSRGRETQY
len: 11
j_gene: TRBJ2-5
v_gene: TRBV7-3

CDR3aa: ASSQDPRSSGANVLT
len: 15
j_gene: TRBJ2-6
v_gene: TRBV4-3

CDR3aa: ASSATQGAAEAF
len: 12
j_gene: TRBJ1-1
v_gene: TRBV9

CDR3aa: ASSPLSVTGDEQY
len: 13
j_gene: TRBJ2-7
v_gene: TRBV5-1

CDR3aa: ASSYSSSGGFQETQY
len: 15
j_gene: TRBJ2-5
v_gene: TRBV6-2/TRBV6-3

CDR3aa: ASSFGLAWYEQY
len: 12
j_gene: TRBJ2-7
v_gene: TRBV7-9

CDR3aa: ASSQDGRTQGQGEYSPLH
len: 18
j_gene: TRBJ1-6
v_gene: TRBV4-2

CDR3aa: ASSEAGRDGAF
len: 11
j_gene: TRBJ1-1
v_gene: TRBV10-2

CDR3aa: ASSQEDSSYEQY
len: 12
j_gene: TRBJ2-7
v_gene: TRBV4-3

CDR3aa: ATSGETGYEQY
len: 11
j_gene: TRBJ2-7
v_gene: TRBV15

CDR3aa: ASSLFGAGDDEQF
len: 13
j_gene: TRBJ2-1
v_gene: TRBV28

CDR3aa: ASSLFTGTGNEKLF
len: 14
j_gene: TRBJ1-4
v_gene: TRBV4-3

CDR3aa: ASSLALVGTGYNSPLH
len: 16
j_gene: TRBJ1-6
v_gene: TRBV5-1

CDR3aa: AIGQGGSGGELF
len: 12
j_gene: TRBJ2-2
v_gene: TRBV15

CDR3aa: AWSDEIRARGEAF
len: 13
j_gene: TRBJ1-1
v_gene: TRBV30

CDR3aa: ASSYPGLAGNYNEQF
len: 15
j_gene: TRBJ2-1
v_gene: TRBV6-2/TRBV6-3

CDR3aa: ASSRSTDWGQVAF
len: 13
j_gene: TRBJ1-1
v_gene: TRBV4-3

CDR3aa: ASSVSFRDEQF
len: 11
j_gene: TRBJ2-1
v_gene: TRBV9

CDR3aa: ASSLQAGELF
len: 10
j_gene: TRBJ2-2
v_gene: TRBV19

CDR3aa: ASSSLGGGPNEQF
len: 13
j_gene: TRBJ2-1
v_gene: TRBV7-3

CDR3aa: ASSLGRGGGRTEAF
len: 14
j_gene: TRBJ1-1
v_gene: TRBV7-6

CDR3aa: AAPRDTTYEQY
len: 11
j_gene: TRBJ2-7
v_gene: TRBV23-1

CDR3aa: ASGLVGVLTDTQY
len: 13
j_gene: TRBJ2-3
v_gene: TRBV12-5

CDR3aa: ATSSSGLRMSGEQF
len: 14
j_gene: TRBJ2-1
v_gene: TRBV15

CDR3aa: ASSRGASGSTGELF
len: 14
j_gene: TRBJ2-2
v_gene: TRBV28

CDR3aa: SGRGTSGRGADTQY
len: 14
j_gene: TRBJ2-3
v_gene: TRBV29-1